These 13 T cell receptor beta chains were all obtained from the same sample, sequenced in a study of T cell changes during pregnancy in multiple sclerosis. This table comes from immunoSEQ multiplex PCR, and its TCRdb copy is limited to in-frame clones, with some not included. The sample lists 45,000 to 55,000 clones, 80% to 95% occurring once. The sequences come from peripheral blood, collected after pregnancy. The receptors come from a female donor with multiple sclerosis, enrolled in a pregnancy study.

This chain uses TRBV6-4 with TRBJ2-7; the D gene is possibly TRBD2 (5 bases). The CDR3 spans 12 residues. V lost 2 bases and J 7 bases, leaving 9 bases between the germline ends. CDR1 and CDR2 from the germline V gene are MRHNA and SNTAGT. The CDR3: CASSDGTGEQYF. The CDR3 bases are TGTGCCAGCAGTGACGGAACGGGAGAGCAGTACTTC.

The J gene is TRBJ2-7, the V gene TRBV27, with 12 nucleotides matching TRBD2. Germline-derived CDR1 and CDR2 are MNHEY and SMNVEV (reference sequence). V trimming: 5 bases; J trimming: 6 bases; junction bases outside the gene matches: 8. This CDR3 is built from 15 residues. CDR3 protein: CASSQLAGGSGEQYF. The CDR3 region has the DNA TGTGCCAGCAGTCAACTAGCGGGAGGCTCCGGCGAGCAGTACTTC.

The rearrangement uses TRBV5-4 and TRBJ2-7, with D possibly matching TRBD2 (5 bases). The CDR3 runs 13 residues. Deletions cut 0 bases from V and 4 bases from J, with 8 bases between. CDR1 is SGHNT, CDR2 YYREEE, per germline (reference sequence). In DNA, the CDR3 is TGTGCCAGCAGCTTGGAAGCGGCTTACGAGCAGTACTTC. As protein: CASSLEAAYEQYF.

The rearrangement joins TRBV6-6 to TRBJ1-4; D gene uncertain. The CDR3 covers 10 residues. Per germline, CDR1 MNHNY and CDR2 SVGAGI (reference sequence). Trimming removed 9 bases at V and 8 bases at J, with 7 bases between. The CDR3 DNA reads as TGTGCCAGTAGAGGCGAAAAACTGTTTTTT. Protein product: CASRGEKLFF.

The rearrangement uses TRBV11-2 and TRBJ2-7; TRBD1 agrees at 9 bases. This CDR3 has 15 amino acids. From germline, CDR1 is SGHAT and CDR2 FQNNGV. With 0 bases clipped from V and 6 bases from J, the junction kept 6 bases outside the gene matches. The CDR3 is CASSLEPLTGGEQYF. CDR3 coding DNA: TGTGCCAGCAGCTTAGAACCCTTGACAGGGGGCGAGCAGTACTTC.

CDR3 amino acids: CASSLVGTGGASGNTIYF. DNA for the CDR3: TGTGCCAGCAGCTTAGTTGGGACAGGGGGTGCCTCTGGAAACACCATATATTTT. The chain recombines TRBV11-2 with TRBJ1-3, with 11 bases lining up with TRBD1. The CDR3 is 18 amino acids. V shed 1 base, J shed 0 bases, and the junction held 5 bases outside the gene matches. In germline, CDR1 is SGHAT, CDR2 FQNNGV. Full variable domain (rest looked up from reference TRBV11-2 and TRBJ1-3): EAGVAQSPRYKIIEKRQSVAFWCNPISGHATLYWYQQILGQGPKLLIQFQNNGVVDDSQLPKDRFSAERLKGVDSTLKIQPAKLEDSAVYLCASSLVGTGGASGNTIYFGEGSWLTVV.

This clone has more than one count but fewer than ten. The chain has TRBV11-2 and TRBJ1-1; D gene unclear. Trimming cost V 7 bases and J 4 bases, with 22 bases left between them. The CDR3 length is 16 residues. Germline V gene data show CDR1 as SGHAT and CDR2 as FQNNGV. CDR3 protein: CASTTGIFPSSTEAFF. Here the CDR3 DNA reads TGTGCCAGCACCACGGGGATTTTCCCCTCGTCCACTGAAGCTTTCTTT.

The J gene is TRBJ2-1, the V gene TRBV21-1; TRBD1 is the table's D call and was not checked against the DNA. TRBV21-1 is a recognized pseudogene. CDR3 size: 18 residues. In DNA, the CDR3 is TGTGCCAGCAGCACCTACCGCCGGACAGGGCCCACCTACAATGAGCAGTTCTTC. This gives the protein CASSTYRRTGPTYNEQFF.

The J gene is TRBJ2-1, the V gene TRBV7-9, with TRBD2 matching over 8 bases. With V trimmed by 1 base and J by 6 bases, 8 bases remained unmatched. Germline V gene data show CDR1 as SEHNR and CDR2 as FQNEAQ (reference sequence). The CDR3 is 16 amino acids. CDR3 in DNA: TGTGCCAGCAGCTTAGGGCCTGCGGGGGGCTTCAATGAGCAGTTCTTC. Translating gives CASSLGPAGGFNEQFF.

This clone was detected only once. The CDR3 DNA reads as TGCGCCAGCAGCGCCCGACTAGCGGGGGGGATCCAAGAGACCCAGTACTTC. Protein sequence: CASSARLAGGIQETQYF. This sequence joins TRBV5-1 and TRBJ2-5; 14 nucleotides align to TRBD2. The V gene's germline CDR1 is SGHRS and CDR2 YFSETQ. This CDR3 is built from 17 residues. Trimming at V came to 4 bases and at J to 1 base, leaving 6 bases not matched to a gene.

This clone was picked up a small number of times. This sample includes further DNA sequences coding for the same CDR3. The chain couples TRBV6-1 to TRBJ2-5; 11 positions agree with TRBD2. CDR1 and CDR2 (germline): MNHNS, SASEGT. V was clipped by 2 bases and J by 1 base; unmatched bases: 0. CDR3 length equals 15 residues. CDR3 coding DNA: TGTGCCAGCAGTGAACTAGCGGGGGGCCAAGAGACCCAGTACTTC. Its translation is CASSELAGGQETQYF.

This chain links TRBV19 with TRBJ2-3, with 11 bases fitting TRBD2. Looked up from germline, CDR1 is LNHDA and CDR2 is SQIVND (reference sequence). The trim removed 7 bases at V and 6 bases at J, leaving 9 bases unmatched. CDR3 size: 15 residues. The CDR3 DNA reads TGTGCCAGTAATAGACTAGCGGGGACCGGGGATACGCAGTATTTT. Encoded protein: CASNRLAGTGDTQYF.

This clone was recorded once. The chain carries TRBV15 and TRBJ2-3; 8 positions agree with TRBD2. The CDR3 sequence is 17 residues long. Germline V gives CDR1 LNHNV, CDR2 YYDKDF (reference sequence). The trim removed 5 bases at V and 5 bases at J, leaving 15 bases unmatched. The CDR3 protein is CATSGQEREGGLDTQYF. CDR3 sequence (DNA): TGTGCCACCAGCGGGCAAGAACGGGAGGGGGGATTAGATACGCAGTATTTT.